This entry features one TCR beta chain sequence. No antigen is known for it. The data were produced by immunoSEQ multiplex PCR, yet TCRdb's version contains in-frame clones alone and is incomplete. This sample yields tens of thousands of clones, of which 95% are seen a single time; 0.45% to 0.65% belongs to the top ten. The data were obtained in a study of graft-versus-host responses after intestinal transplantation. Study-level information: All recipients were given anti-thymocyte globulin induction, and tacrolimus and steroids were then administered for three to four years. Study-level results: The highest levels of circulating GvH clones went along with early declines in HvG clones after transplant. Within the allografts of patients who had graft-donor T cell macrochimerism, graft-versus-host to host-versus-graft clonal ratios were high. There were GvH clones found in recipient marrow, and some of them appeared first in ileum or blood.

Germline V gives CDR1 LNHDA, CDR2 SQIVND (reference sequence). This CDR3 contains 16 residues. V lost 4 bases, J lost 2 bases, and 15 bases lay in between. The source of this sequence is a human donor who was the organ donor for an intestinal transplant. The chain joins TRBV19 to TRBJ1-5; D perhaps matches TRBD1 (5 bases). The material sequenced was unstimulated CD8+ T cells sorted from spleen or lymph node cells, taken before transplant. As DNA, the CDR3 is TGTGCCAGTAGTACGCCCGGGGGGTTTGGCAATCAGCCCCAGCATTTT. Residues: CASSTPGGFGNQPQHF. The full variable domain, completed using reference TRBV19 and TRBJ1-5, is DGGITQSPKYLFRKEGQNVTLSCEQNLNHDAMYWYRQDPGQGLRLIYYSQIVNDFQKGDIAEGYSVSREKKESFPLTVTSAQKNPTAFYLCASSTPGGFGNQPQHFGDGTRLSIL.